One and the same sample provided the 17 T cell receptor beta chains below, sequenced in a study of T cells in Graves' hyperthyroidism and ophthalmopathy. Amplified regions were TCR beta CDR3 sequences from RNA transcripts. A set of HTBI primers served as the primers for a first-round RT-PCR of the TCR CDR3. TCRdb re-called the multiplex PCR reads with MiXCR, one entry per CDR3 protein. The sample has around 500,000 distinct CDR3 sequences; about 16% are singletons. Sequenced: blood. These receptor sequences come from a woman aged 25 to 39 with Graves' ophthalmopathy.

This clonotype was seen repeatedly, ten times or more. The chain carries TRBV20-1 and TRBJ2-1; D unclear. This CDR3 comprises 13 residues. Germline V gene sequence: CDR1 DFQATT, CDR2 SNEGSKA (reference sequence). V was pared by 2 bases and J by 3 bases, with 8 bases between. This CDR3 reads CSARNLGYNEQFF. Written as DNA, the CDR3 is TGCAGTGCTAGAAATCTTGGCTACAATGAGCAGTTCTTC.

The V call is TRBV6-4, the J call TRBJ2-3; TRBD2 matches 11 bases. The CDR3 runs to 15 residues. Trimming cost V 3 bases and J 4 bases; bases outside gene matches: 3. The V gene's germline CDR1 is MRHNA and CDR2 SNTAGT. This CDR3 reads CASSDTSGSPDTQYF. The CDR3 DNA follows: TGTGCCAGCAGTGATACTAGCGGGAGCCCAGATACGCAGTATTTT.

The table lists this clonotype with many counts. The rearrangement links TRBV4-3 to TRBJ2-7; D call uncertain. Germline CDR1 LGHNA, CDR2 YSLEER. There are 15 residues in the CDR3. Trimming removed 0 bases from V and 0 bases from J, with 9 bases in between. CDR3 loop: CASSQEFGSSYEQYF. In nucleotides, the CDR3 is TGCGCCAGCAGCCAAGAGTTCGGCAGCTCCTACGAGCAGTACTTC.

The rearrangement joins TRBV25-1 to TRBJ2-3; D is undetermined. The CDR3 extends over 12 amino acids. Germline CDR1 is MGHDK and CDR2 is SYGVNS. V was cut by 1 base and J by 5 bases, with 4 bases left in between. The CDR3, as DNA: TGTGCCAGCAGTGAATTCGTAGATACGCAGTATTTT. This translates into CASSEFVDTQYF.

This clonotype appeared many times. The chain recombines TRBV28 with TRBJ2-3; TRBD2 aligns across 13 bases. Germline V CDR1 and CDR2: MDHEN, SYDVKM. The V and J ends lost 5 bases and 2 bases, in that order; junction bases with no gene match: 7. The CDR3 runs 17 residues. CDR3 in DNA: TGTGCCAGCAGTCTTTGGACTAGCGGGAGTTACACAGATACGCAGTATTTT. Amino acid sequence: CASSLWTSGSYTDTQYF.

This clonotype has only a few counts. The chain is built from TRBV6-2 or TRBV6-3 and TRBJ2-5, with TRBD2 identical over 8 bases. Germline V gene sequence: CDR1 MNHEY, CDR2 SVGEGT. The trim removed 4 bases at V and 0 bases at J, leaving 7 bases unmatched. The CDR3 is made up of 16 amino acids. CDR3 residues: CASSSYPSGYQETQYF. CDR3 coding DNA: TGTGCCAGCAGTTCGTATCCTAGCGGGTACCAAGAGACCCAGTACTTC.

This clonotype was recorded many times. V usage is TRBV20-1 and J usage is TRBJ2-7; D might be TRBD2 (6 bases). The CDR3 sequence is 14 residues long. V shed 4 bases and J shed 3 bases, with 16 bases lying between them. Germline V gene lookup returns CDR1 DFQATT and CDR2 SNEGSKA (reference sequence). DNA of the CDR3: TGCAGTGCTAAACCTGGGGGGTGGAACTACGAGCAGTACTTC. Its translation is CSAKPGGWNYEQYF.

Worth noting for this clonotype: A much larger clonotype is one base distant, so this may be a read error. The rearrangement uses TRBV28 and TRBJ2-7, with D uncertain. Germline-derived CDR1 and CDR2 are MDHEN and SYDVKM. CDR3 length equals 15 residues. Trimming stripped 6 bases from V and 2 bases from J, with 17 bases between. The CDR3 region has the DNA TGTGCCAGCAGCCACCACAGAGAACTCCCCTACGAGCAGTACTTC. Amino acids: CASSHHRELPYEQYF.

Note on this clonotype: The conserved closing phenylalanine or tryptophan is absent in this CDR3, likely reflecting a read error. This chain joins TRBV4-3 and TRBJ1-5; no clear D. Per the germline V gene, CDR1 is LGHNA and CDR2 is YSLEER. Trimming took 3 bases from V and 3 from J, leaving 6 bases between them. The CDR3 is 13 residues long. The CDR3 loop is CASSQELNQPQHL. In DNA form, the CDR3 reads TGCGCCAGCAGCCAGGAACTCAATCAGCCCCAGCATCTT.

This clonotype was observed at least ten times. The rearrangement links TRBV7-2 to TRBJ1-5; D uncertain. CDR1 and CDR2 (germline): SGHTA, FQGNSA. This CDR3 contains 12 residues. Trimming shortened V by 4 bases and J by 4 bases, and 5 bases separated the two germline ends. CDR3 DNA sequence: TGTGCCAGCAGCTCAAGGAATCAGCCCCAGCATTTT. Protein sequence: CASSSRNQPQHF.

This chain uses TRBV19 with TRBJ2-1; the match to TRBD2 covers 11 bases. The CDR3 is 16 amino acids. Germline CDR1 is LNHDA and CDR2 is SQIVND (reference sequence). Unmatched junction bases numbered 3, after V lost 3 bases and J lost 2 bases. In DNA form, the CDR3 reads TGTGCCAGTAGTATGGTAGCGGGAGGGCCCTACAATGAGCAGTTCTTC. Encoded protein: CASSMVAGGPYNEQFF.

V gene TRBV27 combines with J gene TRBJ2-7, with D possibly being TRBD1 (6 bases). Germline-derived CDR1 and CDR2 are MNHEY and SMNVEV (reference sequence). This CDR3 has 11 residues. Trimming took 10 bases from V and 4 from J, leaving 11 bases between them. Written as DNA, the CDR3 is TGTGCCACCGAACAGGGTTACGAGCAGTACTTC. Translating it yields CATEQGYEQYF.

This clonotype was seen repeatedly, ten times or more. This rearrangement joins TRBV11-2 to TRBJ2-7, with TRBD2 as a possible D gene (6 bases). The ends were cut back, 2 bases at V and 6 bases at J, with 17 bases in the middle. CDR3 length: 15 residues. In germline, CDR1 is SGHAT, CDR2 FQNNGV. The DNA for the CDR3 is TGTGCCAGCAGCTTATCCCCAGCGCTGGAGGGCGAGCAGTACTTC. Its translation: CASSLSPALEGEQYF.

This clonotype was seen a handful of times. The chain combines TRBV11-2 with TRBJ2-7; D uncertain. CDR3 size: 16 residues. In germline, CDR1 is SGHAT, CDR2 FQNNGV. V shed 7 bases and J shed 2 bases, with 21 bases lying between them. For the CDR3, the DNA is TGTGCCAGCACCGCCTCTGTCTACTCGCAAACCTACGAGCAGTACTTC. This translates into CASTASVYSQTYEQYF.

Comments on this clonotype: A read error may explain this, as a much larger clone is one base away. This rearrangement joins TRBV5-1 to TRBJ2-1; no reliable D call. Germline values: CDR1 SGHRS, CDR2 YFSETQ. V shed 5 bases and J shed 2 bases, with 14 bases lying between them. This CDR3 has 15 residues. This CDR3 is CASSDLKSTYNEQFF. CDR3 in DNA: TGCGCCAGCAGTGATCTTAAAAGCACCTACAATGAGCAGTTCTTC.

The chain recombines TRBV7-9 with TRBJ2-3; D gene unclear. The CDR3 totals 13 residues. CDR1 and CDR2 from the germline V gene are SEHNR and FQNEAQ (reference sequence). The V gene lost 5 bases and the J gene lost 4 bases, with 10 bases spanning the gap. CDR3 protein: CASSPKSPDTQYF. The CDR3 region has the DNA TGTGCCAGCAGCCCAAAATCGCCAGATACGCAGTATTTT.

The rearrangement links TRBV28 to TRBJ2-5; possible D gene TRBD1, 6 bases. Germline CDR1 and CDR2: MDHEN and SYDVKM. The length of the CDR3 is 16 residues. Between the trimmed V and J ends, which lost 1 base and 2 bases, there was a span of 14 bases. This chain's CDR3 is CASSLSQAGEQETQYF. The CDR3 DNA reads TGTGCCAGCAGTTTATCCCAAGCAGGGGAGCAAGAGACCCAGTACTTC. Together with reference TRBV28 and TRBJ2-5, the CDR3 gives the full variable domain: DVKVTQSSRYLVKRTGEKVFLECVQDMDHENMFWYRQDPGLGLRLIYFSYDVKMKEKGDIPEGYSVSREKKERFSLILESASTNQTSMYLCASSLSQAGEQETQYFGPGTRLLVL.